Listed below are T cell receptor beta chains from one sample, sequenced in a study of Ad26.COV2.S vaccination and SARS-CoV-2 variants. Assay: immunoSEQ multiplex PCR; the TCRdb copy retains only in-frame clones and omits some. Of roughly 350,000 clones in the sample, approximately 90% are singletons; the top ten hold approximately 5.9%. Sequences were derived from peripheral blood, sampled in a trial of Ad26.COV2.S vaccine versus placebo. Receptor source: a person aged 18-60 years who received the Ad26.COV2.S COVID-19 vaccine or a placebo. The CDR3 runs from the conserved cysteine through the conserved F or W. Each record gives: V gene, J gene, D gene, CDR3 DNA, CDR3 protein. D genes are given only for firm matches.

V gene: TRBV2; J gene: TRBJ2-5; D gene: -; CDR3 DNA: TGTGCCAGCAGTGAGGAAGAGACCCAGTACTTC; CDR3 protein: CASSEEETQYF
V gene: TRBV6-6; J gene: TRBJ1-6; D gene: -; CDR3 DNA: TGTGCCAGCAGCCAAGCAGGGGACAATTCACCCCTCCACTTT; CDR3 protein: CASSQAGDNSPLHF
V gene: TRBV5-1; J gene: TRBJ2-3; D gene: -; CDR3 DNA: TGCGCCAGCAGCTTGGTGGTAGCCCCAGATACGCAGTATTTT; CDR3 protein: CASSLVVAPDTQYF
V gene: TRBV28; J gene: TRBJ2-7; D gene: TRBD2; CDR3 DNA: TGTGCCAGCAGTCCCGATCGACTAGCGCGGGAGCAGTACTTC; CDR3 protein: CASSPDRLAREQYF
V gene: TRBV4-2; J gene: TRBJ2-1; D gene: -; CDR3 DNA: TGTGCCAGCAGCCCCGCGGTAGGAGGGAGCTCCTACAATGAGCAGTTCTTC; CDR3 protein: CASSPAVGGSSYNEQFF
V gene: TRBV29-1; J gene: TRBJ1-4; D gene: TRBD1; CDR3 DNA: TGCAGCGTCGCCCGGGGACAGCATAATGAAAAACTGTTTTTT; CDR3 protein: CSVARGQHNEKLFF
V gene: TRBV28; J gene: TRBJ2-7; D gene: TRBD1; CDR3 DNA: TGTGCCAGCAGTTTAGGACAGGAGTCCGAGCAGTACTTC; CDR3 protein: CASSLGQESEQYF
V gene: TRBV6-2/TRBV6-3; J gene: TRBJ1-1; D gene: -; CDR3 DNA: TGTGCCAGCAGCGCACCCACAGCCTTCGGGGGGAACACTGAAGCTTTCTTT; CDR3 protein: CASSAPTAFGGNTEAFF
V gene: TRBV5-1; J gene: TRBJ2-1; D gene: -; CDR3 DNA: TGCGCCAGCACCCCGGGTCGCTTGGGGTCGGGTGAGCAGTTCTTC; CDR3 protein: CASTPGRLGSGEQFF
V gene: TRBV7-9; J gene: TRBJ2-3; D gene: -; CDR3 DNA: TGTGCCAGCAGCTTTATGGCAGGAGGCACAGATACGCAGTATTTT; CDR3 protein: CASSFMAGGTDTQYF
V gene: TRBV19; J gene: TRBJ1-5; D gene: TRBD1; CDR3 DNA: TGTGCCACCGGCGGGACAGGGGGGCAGCCCCAGCATTTT; CDR3 protein: CATGGTGGQPQHF
V gene: TRBV18; J gene: TRBJ1-2; D gene: -; CDR3 DNA: TGTGCCAGCTCACCAAACGACAGATACTATGGCTACACCTTC; CDR3 protein: CASSPNDRYYGYTF
V gene: TRBV7-9; J gene: TRBJ2-4; D gene: -; CDR3 DNA: TGTGCCAGCAGCCCCCTGGCGGACCTAGCCAAAAACATTCAGTACTTC; CDR3 protein: CASSPLADLAKNIQYF
V gene: TRBV3-1/TRBV3-2; J gene: TRBJ2-7; D gene: TRBD1; CDR3 DNA: TGTGCCAGCAGCCCGTCACCGGGACAGGGGGCTTACGAGCAGTACTTC; CDR3 protein: CASSPSPGQGAYEQYF
V gene: TRBV6-2/TRBV6-3; J gene: TRBJ1-5; D gene: -; CDR3 DNA: TGTGCCAGCAGTACTCGGTTCGACAGGTGGAGCAATCAGCCCCAGCATTTT; CDR3 protein: CASSTRFDRWSNQPQHF
V gene: TRBV7-2; J gene: TRBJ2-5; D gene: -; CDR3 DNA: TGTGCCAGCAGCTTGGAGAGCCTACTGTACCAAGAGACCCAGTACTTC; CDR3 protein: CASSLESLLYQETQYF